The entry below describes one TCR beta chain. The antigen this receptor binds is unknown. Base qualities were left out, and no much larger clone turns up one base away. This sample stems from a study of blood T cell repertoires in COVID-19 (TCRdb year 2020). About the study as a whole: The collaborator samples originated in the United States, Italy and Spain and spanned the acute and convalescent phases of COVID-19. The repertoires were released in a freely available public database intended as a resource for research on the immune response to SARS-CoV-2. Where available, HLA class I and class II types were taken from metadata supplied by the sample provider and were not determined by assay-based typing. Nearly every sample came with metadata listing a de-identified subject ID, COVID-19 status, age in years and sex. The dataset comprised deeply sampled blood TCRbeta repertoires from subjects exposed to, actively infected with, or recovered from COVID-19. The prospective study material was composed of cDNA or gDNA derived from T cells, B-cell-depleted T cells, or PBMCs. Samples came from the ongoing ImmuneRACE study (first 160 participants) plus 1,254 subjects from 6 global collaborators. Study-wide findings and limitations: How much clinical and demographic metadata was included differed by source and by participant, and the metadata was provided uncurated.

Collaborating institutions collected whole blood in K2EDTA tubes following their own protocols. For TCRbeta analysis, collaborator samples were shipped as frozen whole blood, as isolated PBMCs, or as DNA extracted from either sample type. TCRbeta CDR3 regions were amplified from genomic DNA by means of the immunoSEQ Assay, a bias-controlled multiplex PCR. In the authors' own workflow: The number of nucleated cells in each sample was estimated by amplification of reference gene primers within the assay. Sequence reads were collapsed and filtered to measure the absolute abundance of every unique TCRbeta CDR3 rearrangement. For each sample, productive Simpson clonality was calculated by taking the square root of Simpson's diversity index across productive rearrangements. Drawn from immuneACCESS, this table holds only the in-frame rearrangements with V and J called that TCRdb kept. Clones are partly lost; checked studies trace under half to an unresolved V gene and leave the rest unexplained. V and J calls plus clone size are reproduced from that table; the DNA served to infer D and trimming. In this sample the table shows fewer than 250,000 clones, just over 85% of which occur a single time. The ten largest clones represent 3.5% to 4.5% of the sample.

As encoded in the germline V gene, CDR1 is SGHDN while CDR2 is FVKESK. V lost 3 bases and J lost 11 bases; the stretch between them is 16 bases long. Including cysteine and phenylalanine, the CDR3 has 13 amino acids. The kept DNA is CDR3 alone, 39 bases in frame from the first base. The rearranged chain carries TRBV14 and TRBJ1-1; perhaps TRBD1 is the D gene, with 5 bases matching. The sequence was collected from a man aged 50 to 60 with acute or convalescent COVID-19. The sequencing input was peripheral blood. The sequence in DNA is TGTGCCAGCAGCCATAGGGTGCAGGGTCGGGCTTTCTTT. Translated, it reads CASSHRVQGRAFF. Reference TRBV14 and TRBJ1-1 proteins supply the regions before and after the CDR3; the full variable domain is: EAGVTQFPSHSVIEKGQTVTLRCDPISGHDNLYWYRRVMGKEIKFLLHFVKESKQDESGMPNNRFLAERTGGTYSTLKVQPAELEDSGVYFCASSHRVQGRAFFGQGTRLTVV.